This paragraph reports one T cell receptor (beta chain). The data stem from a study of blood T cell repertoires in COVID-19. Study summary: The cDNA or gDNA used as material had been derived from T cells, B-cell-depleted T cells, or PBMCs.

The protocol was immunoSEQ multiplex PCR, while the TCRdb copy is restricted to in-frame clones and leaves out a portion. The sample has over 150,000 clones, almost 85% seen once. This receptor was identified in a human donor with acute or convalescent COVID-19. The donor label of this sample is uncertain. The source material was peripheral blood.

The CDR3 DNA reads TGCAGCGTGGACAGGGGGCGCGCCGGGGAGCTGTTTTTT. Translation gives CSVDRGRAGELFF. The chain is built from TRBV29-1 and TRBJ2-2; 11 bases are a match to TRBD1. The CDR3 runs 13 residues. V shed 6 bases, J shed 6 bases, and the junction held 3 bases outside the gene matches. The V gene's germline CDR1 is SQVTM and CDR2 ANQGSEA.